A single sample is the source of the 9 T cell receptor beta chains below, sequenced in a study of blood T cells in healthy people across ages. Using a J-beta primer mix together with a sample-barcoded 5' primer, a second PCR was run for about 6 to 11 cycles. TCRdb ran MiXCR on the 5' RACE reads and lists one entry per CDR3 protein. The repertoire includes about 1.1 million distinct CDR3 sequences, roughly two fifths of them detected once, and about an eighth sits in the top ten. The sample taken for sequencing was blood. The receptors derive from a man younger than 35 in good health.

In DNA, the CDR3 is TGTGCCAGCAGCCCTAATCCGTCGGCCACTGAAGCTTTCTTT. It specifies CASSPNPSATEAFF. The V call is TRBV7-9, the J call TRBJ1-1; D gene ambiguous. The germline gives CDR1 SEHNR, CDR2 FQNEAQ (reference sequence). The CDR3 has 14 residues. V gave up 5 bases and J gave up 4 bases, with 14 bases separating them.

This chain links TRBV20-1 with TRBJ2-1; TRBD1 might be the D (6 bases). V dropped 3 bases and J dropped 8 bases, with 14 bases sitting between them. This CDR3 comprises 13 residues. The germline V gene encodes CDR1 DFQATT and CDR2 SNEGSKA (reference sequence). The CDR3: CSARADRSYEQFF. The CDR3, as DNA: TGCAGTGCTAGGGCCGACAGGTCGTATGAGCAGTTCTTC.

Details on this clonotype: The junction departs from the called germline gene at one end, perhaps through a read error. J is TRBJ1-2 and V is TRBV28, with D unclear. This CDR3 is built from 15 residues. From germline, CDR1 is MDHEN and CDR2 SYDVKM. The CDR3 sequence: CASSPLTPGIYCYTF. The CDR3 nucleotides are TGTGCCAGCAGTCCACTTACCCCCGGGATCTATTGCTACACCTTC.

The V gene is TRBV9, the J gene TRBJ2-5, with D possibly TRBD1 on 5 matching bases. CDR3 length: 15 residues. Between the trimmed V and J ends, which lost 4 bases and 11 bases, there was a span of 24 bases. Germline CDR1 reads SGDLS; CDR2 reads YYNGEE. The chain's CDR3 is CASSPRVGLEDEQYF. The CDR3 DNA is TGTGCCAGCAGCCCAAGAGTGGGGCTTGAGGATGAGCAGTACTTC. Combining the CDR3 with reference TRBV9 and TRBJ2-5 gives the whole variable domain DSGVTQTPKHLITATGQRVTLRCSPRSGDLSVYWYQQSLDQGLQFLIQYYNGEERAKGNILERFSAQQFPDLHSELNLSSLELGDSALYFCASSPRVGLEDEQYFGPGTRLLVL.

The rearrangement joins TRBV29-1 to TRBJ1-1; D might be TRBD1 (5 bases). The CDR3 has 13 amino acids. Germline CDR1 reads SQVTM; CDR2 reads ANQGSEA. Trimming removed 6 bases from V and 4 bases from J, with 15 bases in between. Here the CDR3 reads CSVTGLGTTEAFF. Written as DNA, the CDR3 is TGCAGCGTCACAGGACTGGGGACCACTGAAGCTTTCTTT.

This chain connects TRBV29-1 to TRBJ1-2; D unclear. Germline CDR1 is SQVTM and CDR2 is ANQGSEA. The CDR3 consists of 18 residues. The V end lost 0 bases, the J end lost 0 bases, and 20 bases lay between the germline ends. The chain's CDR3 is CSVEDSAGGFRTNYGYTF. As DNA, the CDR3 is TGCAGCGTTGAAGATAGTGCGGGAGGGTTCCGGACTAACTATGGCTACACCTTC.

V gene TRBV3-1 combines with J gene TRBJ2-3; D is unresolved. Trimming took off 3 bases at V and 5 bases at J, with 12 bases between the two ends. CDR3 size: 14 residues. The germline V gene has CDR1 LGHDT and CDR2 YNNKEL (reference sequence). This chain's CDR3 is CASSQNPWGDTQYF. The CDR3 DNA is TGTGCCAGCAGCCAGAACCCGTGGGGAGATACGCAGTATTTT.

This clonotype was counted a few times. The gene calls are TRBV6-5 and TRBJ2-7; possibly TRBD2 for D (6 bases). Germline CDR1 reads MNHEY; CDR2 reads SVGAGI. Trimming cost V 6 bases and J 0 bases, with 15 bases left between them. The CDR3 covers 15 residues. In DNA form, the CDR3 reads TGTGCCAGCAGCCCCGGGGGTAAGAGCTCCTACGAGCAGTACTTC. As protein: CASSPGGKSSYEQYF.

The chain links TRBV6-5 to TRBJ2-7; tentative D call: TRBD1 (6 bases). Germline CDR1 reads MNHEY; CDR2 reads SVGAGI. Trimming removed 6 bases at V and 4 bases at J, with 13 bases between. The CDR3 length is 13 residues. CDR3 nucleotides: TGTGCCAGCAGCCAGACAGGTGATTACGAGCAGTACTTC. Residues: CASSQTGDYEQYF.